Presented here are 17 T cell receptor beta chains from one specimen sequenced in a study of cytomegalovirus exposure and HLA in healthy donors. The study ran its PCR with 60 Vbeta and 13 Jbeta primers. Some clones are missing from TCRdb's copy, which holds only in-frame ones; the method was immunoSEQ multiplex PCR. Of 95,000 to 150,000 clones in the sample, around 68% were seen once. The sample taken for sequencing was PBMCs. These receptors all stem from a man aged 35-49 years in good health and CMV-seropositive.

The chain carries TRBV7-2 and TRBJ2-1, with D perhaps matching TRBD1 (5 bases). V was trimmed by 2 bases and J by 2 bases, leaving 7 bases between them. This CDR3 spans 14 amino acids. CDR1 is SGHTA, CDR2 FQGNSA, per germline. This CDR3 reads CASSLQGTYNEQFF. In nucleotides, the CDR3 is TGTGCCAGCAGCTTACAGGGAACCTACAATGAGCAGTTCTTC. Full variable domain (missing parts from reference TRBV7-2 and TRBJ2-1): GAGVSQSPSNKVTEKGKDVELRCDPISGHTALYWYRQSLGQGLEFLIYFQGNSAPDKSGLPSDRFSAERTGGSVSTLTIQRTQQEDSAVYLCASSLQGTYNEQFFGPGTRLTVL.

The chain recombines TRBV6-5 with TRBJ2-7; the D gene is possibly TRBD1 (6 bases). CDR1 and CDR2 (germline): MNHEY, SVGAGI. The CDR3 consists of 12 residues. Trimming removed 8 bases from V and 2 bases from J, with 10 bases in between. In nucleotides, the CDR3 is TGTGCCAGCCGGGACACGACCTACGAGCAGTACTTC. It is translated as CASRDTTYEQYF.

The DNA for the CDR3 is TGTGCCAGCAGCTTTGCCAGGGACTACGAGCAGTACTTC. Encoded protein: CASSFARDYEQYF. V gene TRBV7-2 combines with J gene TRBJ2-7; a possible D gene is TRBD1 (5 bases). The CDR3 consists of 13 residues. Germline V gene data show CDR1 as SGHTA and CDR2 as FQGNSA. V lost 3 bases and J lost 3, with 9 bases in between. The full variable domain, completed using reference TRBV7-2 and TRBJ2-7, is GAGVSQSPSNKVTEKGKDVELRCDPISGHTALYWYRQSLGQGLEFLIYFQGNSAPDKSGLPSDRFSAERTGGSVSTLTIQRTQQEDSAVYLCASSFARDYEQYFGPGTRLTVT.

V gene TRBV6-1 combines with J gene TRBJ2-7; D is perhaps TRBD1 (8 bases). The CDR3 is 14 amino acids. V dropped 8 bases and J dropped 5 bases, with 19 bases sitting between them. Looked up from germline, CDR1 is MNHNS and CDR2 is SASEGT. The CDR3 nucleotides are TGTGCCAGCTGTTGGGGGGGACAGGAAGACGAGCAGTACTTC. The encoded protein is CASCWGGQEDEQYF.

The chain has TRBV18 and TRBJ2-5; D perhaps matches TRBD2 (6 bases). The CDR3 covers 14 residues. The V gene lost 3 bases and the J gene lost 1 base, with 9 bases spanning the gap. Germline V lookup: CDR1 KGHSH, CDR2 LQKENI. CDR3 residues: CASSPAGSQETQYF. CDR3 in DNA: TGTGCCAGCTCACCGGCCGGGAGCCAAGAGACCCAGTACTTC.

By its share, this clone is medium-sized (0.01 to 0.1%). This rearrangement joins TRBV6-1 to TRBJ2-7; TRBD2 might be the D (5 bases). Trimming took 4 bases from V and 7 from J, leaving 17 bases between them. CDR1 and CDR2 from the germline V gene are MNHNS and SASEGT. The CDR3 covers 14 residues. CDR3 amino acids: CASSGTSLSGEQYF. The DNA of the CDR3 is TGTGCCAGCAGTGGGACCTCCCTATCGGGGGAGCAGTACTTC.

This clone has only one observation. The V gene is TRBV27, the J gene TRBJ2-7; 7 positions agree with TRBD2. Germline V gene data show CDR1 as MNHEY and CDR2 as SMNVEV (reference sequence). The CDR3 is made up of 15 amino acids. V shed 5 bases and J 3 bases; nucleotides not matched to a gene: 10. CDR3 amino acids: CASSTRTRGLYEQYF. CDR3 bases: TGTGCCAGCAGTACCCGGACTAGGGGCCTCTACGAGCAGTACTTC.

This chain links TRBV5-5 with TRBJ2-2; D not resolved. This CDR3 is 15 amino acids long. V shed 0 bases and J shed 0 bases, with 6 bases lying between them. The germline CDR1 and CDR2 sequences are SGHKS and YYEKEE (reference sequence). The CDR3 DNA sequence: TGTGCCAGCAGCTTGGCCCAGACGAACACCGGGGAGCTGTTTTTT. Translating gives CASSLAQTNTGELFF.

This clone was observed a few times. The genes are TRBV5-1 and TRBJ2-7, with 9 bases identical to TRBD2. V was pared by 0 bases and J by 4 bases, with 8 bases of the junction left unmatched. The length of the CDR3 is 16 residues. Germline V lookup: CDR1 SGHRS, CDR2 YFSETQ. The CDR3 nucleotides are TGCGCCAGCAGCTTGGTATCGGCTAGCGGGGAGTACGAGCAGTACTTC. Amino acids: CASSLVSASGEYEQYF. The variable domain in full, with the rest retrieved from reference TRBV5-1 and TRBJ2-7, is KAGVTQTPRYLIKTRGQQVTLSCSPISGHRSVSWYQQTPGQGLQFLFEYFSETQRNKGNFPGRFSGRQFSNSRSEMNVSTLELGDSALYLCASSLVSASGEYEQYFGPGTRLTVT.

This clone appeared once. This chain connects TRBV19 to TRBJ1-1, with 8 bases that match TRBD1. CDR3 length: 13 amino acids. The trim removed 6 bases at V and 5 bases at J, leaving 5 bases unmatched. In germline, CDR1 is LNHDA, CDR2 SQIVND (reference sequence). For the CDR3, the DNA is TGTGCCAGTAGACCGGACAGGGTGACTGAAGCTTTCTTT. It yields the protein CASRPDRVTEAFF.

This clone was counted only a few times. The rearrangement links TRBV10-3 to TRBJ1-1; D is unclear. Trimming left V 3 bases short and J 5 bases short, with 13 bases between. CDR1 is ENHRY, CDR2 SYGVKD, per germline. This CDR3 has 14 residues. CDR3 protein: CAISDRGVGTEAFF. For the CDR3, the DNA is TGTGCCATCAGTGACCGGGGAGTAGGGACTGAAGCTTTCTTT.

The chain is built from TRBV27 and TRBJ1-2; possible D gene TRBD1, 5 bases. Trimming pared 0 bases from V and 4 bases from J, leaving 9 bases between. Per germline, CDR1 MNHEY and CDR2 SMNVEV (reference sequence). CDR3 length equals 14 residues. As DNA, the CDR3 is TGTGCCAGCAGTTTATCGGGGCCCTCCTATGGCTACACCTTC. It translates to CASSLSGPSYGYTF.

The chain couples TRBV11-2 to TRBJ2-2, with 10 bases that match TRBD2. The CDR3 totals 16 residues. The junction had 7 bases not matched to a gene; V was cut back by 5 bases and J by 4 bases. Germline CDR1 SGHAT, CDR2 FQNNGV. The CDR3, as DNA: TGTGCCAGCAGCGGCCGTCAGCGGGGGGGCACCGGGGAGCTGTTTTTT. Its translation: CASSGRQRGGTGELFF.

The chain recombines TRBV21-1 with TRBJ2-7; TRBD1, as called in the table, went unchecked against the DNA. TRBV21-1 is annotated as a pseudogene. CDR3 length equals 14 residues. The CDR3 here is CASSIQGLSYEQYF. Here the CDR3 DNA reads TGTGCCAGCAGCATTCAGGGGCTTAGCTACGAGCAGTACTTC.

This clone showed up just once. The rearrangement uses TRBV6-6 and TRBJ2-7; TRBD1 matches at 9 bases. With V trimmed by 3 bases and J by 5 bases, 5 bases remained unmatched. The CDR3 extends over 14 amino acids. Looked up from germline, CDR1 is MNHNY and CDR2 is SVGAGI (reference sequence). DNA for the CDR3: TGTGCCAGCAGTTATGGGGACAGGGTCCACGAGCAGTACTTC. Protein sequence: CASSYGDRVHEQYF.

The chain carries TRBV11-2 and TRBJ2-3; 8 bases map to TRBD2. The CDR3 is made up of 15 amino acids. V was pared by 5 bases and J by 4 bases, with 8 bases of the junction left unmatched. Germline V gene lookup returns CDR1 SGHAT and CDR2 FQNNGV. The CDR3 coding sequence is TGTGCCAGCAGCACAAGCGGGAGAGCACCAGATACGCAGTATTTT. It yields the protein CASSTSGRAPDTQYF.

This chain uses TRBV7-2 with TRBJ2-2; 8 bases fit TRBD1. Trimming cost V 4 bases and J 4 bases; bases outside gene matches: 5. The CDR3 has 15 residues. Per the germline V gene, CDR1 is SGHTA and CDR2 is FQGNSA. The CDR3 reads CASSSTGAGTGELFF. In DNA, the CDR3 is TGTGCCAGCAGCTCGACAGGGGCCGGCACCGGGGAGCTGTTTTTT.